This T cell receptor beta chain is from a study of shared clonotypes between healthy human individuals. Naive-designated CD8 cells lacked CD45RO, were positively enriched for CCR7, and omitted terminally differentiated effector memory CD45RA+ cells. Assay: immunoSEQ multiplex PCR; the TCRdb copy retains only in-frame clones and omits some. Of about 820,000 clones in the sample, almost 95% were seen once. Trimming cost V 6 bases and J 6 bases, with 12 bases left between them. The V gene's germline CDR1 is MRHNA and CDR2 SNTAGT. The CDR3 is 13 residues long. The receptor was derived from a man between 25 and 39 years old in good health. The chain has TRBV6-4 and TRBJ2-1; TRBD2 is a possible D gene (6 bases). The material sequenced was naive CD8+ T cells sorted from blood. CDR3 amino acids: CASSNLGGNEQFF. DNA of the CDR3: TGTGCCAGCAGCAACCTGGGAGGCAATGAGCAGTTCTTC.